These T cell receptor beta chains were read from a single sample in a study of blood T cell repertoires in COVID-19. The repertoire was sequenced with immunoSEQ multiplex PCR; TCRdb's copy has only in-frame clones and lacks some. The sample lists about 250,000 clones, around nine tenths occurring once. Specimen: PBMCs or T cells enriched from blood (not recorded which). All receptors come from a woman between 18 and 29 years old who had recovered from COVID-19. Both conserved end residues are part of each CDR3. Fields, in order: D gene, V gene, CDR3 protein. D genes are given only for firm matches.

D: TRBD1
V: TRBV2
CDR3: CASSDPTGGEETQYF

D: -
V: TRBV9
CDR3: CASSVTGGANYGYTF

D: TRBD1
V: TRBV9
CDR3: CASTEGQGANNEQFF

D: -
V: TRBV19
CDR3: CATTFSGEGSGNTIYF

D: -
V: TRBV5-6
CDR3: CASSEGQFGKLFF

D: TRBD1
V: TRBV10-3
CDR3: CAISGTGTGGAVTEAFF

D: TRBD2
V: TRBV20-1
CDR3: CSASSLAEEYYNEQFF

D: TRBD1
V: TRBV7-9
CDR3: CASSLGQGGEKLFF

D: -
V: TRBV2
CDR3: CASKAGASYTQYF

D: -
V: TRBV11-2
CDR3: CASSLEWTADTQYF

D: -
V: TRBV19
CDR3: CASSIQAGWNTEAFF

D: -
V: TRBV7-9
CDR3: CASSFRELFF

D: -
V: TRBV2
CDR3: CASRGLSNEQFF

D: TRBD1
V: TRBV29-1
CDR3: CSARQGLGTEAFF

D: -
V: TRBV19
CDR3: CASSIRGGYTF

D: TRBD1
V: TRBV27
CDR3: CASSLTGDYGYTF

D: -
V: TRBV5-4
CDR3: CASSLEANQPQHF

D: -
V: TRBV28
CDR3: CASSLLNLQGPTNTEAFF

D: -
V: TRBV7-3
CDR3: CASSLMRRQNTEAFF

D: TRBD1
V: TRBV7-2
CDR3: CASSPGGNEKLFF

D: TRBD1
V: TRBV13
CDR3: CASSDRDSQYF

D: TRBD2
V: TRBV7-9
CDR3: CASRPSSGRSSYEQYF

D: TRBD1
V: TRBV18
CDR3: CASSPGPQGARGYTF

D: -
V: TRBV24-1
CDR3: CATSDSTAEQFF

D: TRBD1
V: TRBV2
CDR3: CASSDPGKGALAEQYF

D: -
V: TRBV4-2
CDR3: CASSQDTGSEAFF

D: -
V: TRBV28
CDR3: CASSYLQLQGGSNEQFF

D: -
V: TRBV29-1
CDR3: CSVRHQLDPPYEQYF

D: TRBD1
V: TRBV4-3
CDR3: CASSPGTGDYEQYF

D: -
V: TRBV27
CDR3: CASSHDTSGMNTEAFF

D: -
V: TRBV15
CDR3: CATSRENLNRQRNTEAFF

D: -
V: TRBV2
CDR3: CASRTGFYEQYF

D: -
V: TRBV9
CDR3: CASSTGSWGANVLTF

D: TRBD1
V: TRBV4-1
CDR3: CASSPDSTGADTQYF

D: TRBD1
V: TRBV18
CDR3: CASSLTTGGNQPQHF

D: TRBD1
V: TRBV9
CDR3: CASSPDRVGSPLHF

D: -
V: TRBV2
CDR3: CASKARTAGTGGYTF

D: -
V: TRBV6-5
CDR3: CADGGNQPQHF

D: TRBD2
V: TRBV7-9
CDR3: CAVPGLAGEAQYF

D: TRBD2
V: TRBV7-3
CDR3: CASSSGLAPDTQYF

D: TRBD2
V: TRBV6-1
CDR3: CASSGLYGRAGNEQFF

D: -
V: TRBV10-1
CDR3: CASSSTGYNSPLHF

D: TRBD2
V: TRBV7-3
CDR3: CASSLVASGYNEQFF

D: TRBD1
V: TRBV19
CDR3: CASNLGQGFQPQHF

D: TRBD2
V: TRBV5-4
CDR3: CASSSERGRLTDTQYF

D: TRBD1
V: TRBV28
CDR3: CASSPGTGLEETQYF

D: -
V: TRBV4-1
CDR3: CASSRRQAYSNQPQHF

D: TRBD1
V: TRBV18
CDR3: CASSPQGTGYTGELFF

D: -
V: TRBV4-1
CDR3: CASSQDSRGNQPQHF

D: TRBD1
V: TRBV27
CDR3: CASSAGGEATEAFF

D: TRBD2
V: TRBV4-3
CDR3: CASSHRTSLFTDTQYF

D: -
V: TRBV28
CDR3: CASSLGRKNSPLHF